This TCR beta chain was found in a study of shared clonotypes between healthy human individuals. Findings and caveats of the study: Non-shared clonotypes were found to have lower generation probabilities than the clonotypes that were shared by all four of the sorted-subset donors. The researchers took only blood, and tissue repertoires probably look different.

For this clone: What it binds is not known.

Per germline, CDR1 LNHDA and CDR2 SQIVND (reference sequence). Trimming took off 3 bases at V and 4 bases at J, with 15 bases between the two ends. The CDR3 is made up of 15 amino acids. The table came from immunoSEQ multiplex PCR; TCRdb's copy has only in-frame clones and leaves some out. The profile shows 2.3 million or so clones, over 85% of them singletons. The donors were all Caucasian adults (living in Nashville, Tennessee). Input material: naive CD4+ T cells from PBMCs. Indicated subset: CD45RA+ positively selected. The clonotype originates from a man between 18 and 35 years old in good health. Some clones in this sample may be carry-over from other donors' samples. This sequence joins TRBV19 and TRBJ1-1; perhaps TRBD1 as D (6 bases). The CDR3 DNA reads as TGTGCCAGTAGTATGACTTCCGGGGGCGGCACTGAAGCTTTCTTT. Translated, it gives CASSMTSGGGTEAFF.